This TCR beta chain came from a study of cytomegalovirus exposure and HLA in healthy donors. Notes on the study in general: There were 160 or so TCR beta chains listed as cytomegalovirus-associated. As was reported, the classifier diagnosed cytomegalovirus status with high specificity and sensitivity.

Remarks on this clone: What it recognizes is unknown.

This CDR3 is built from 14 residues. Germline V gives CDR1 SGHKS, CDR2 YYEKEE (reference sequence). With 4 bases clipped from V and 8 bases from J, the junction kept 6 bases outside the gene matches. Sequenced by immunoSEQ multiplex PCR; TCRdb stores in-frame clones only, minus some. The sample holds about 120,000 clones; 70% to 90% are singletons and the top ten take roughly 2%. The sequencing input was PBMCs. The chain combines TRBV5-5 with TRBJ1-5, with 10 bases lining up with TRBD1. The sequence came from a woman aged 25 to 39 in good health and CMV-seronegative. This CDR3 reads CASSPRQGAEPQHF. CDR3 in DNA: TGTGCCAGCAGCCCCAGACAGGGGGCTGAGCCCCAGCATTTT.